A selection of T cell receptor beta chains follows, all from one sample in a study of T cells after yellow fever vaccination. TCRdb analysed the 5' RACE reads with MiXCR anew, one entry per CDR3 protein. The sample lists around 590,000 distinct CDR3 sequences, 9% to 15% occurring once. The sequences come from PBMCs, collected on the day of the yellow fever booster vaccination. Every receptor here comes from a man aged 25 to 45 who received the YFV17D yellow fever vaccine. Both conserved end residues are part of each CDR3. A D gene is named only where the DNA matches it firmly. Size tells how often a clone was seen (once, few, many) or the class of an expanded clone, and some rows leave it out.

CASSVEREIVADTQYF | TGTGCCAGCAGCGTGGAACGGGAGATAGTGGCAGATACGCAGTATTTT | 16 | few | TRBJ2-3 | TRBV9 | .
CASSQRVSPGEQFF | TGCGCCAGCAGCCAGCGGGTCTCACCCGGGGAGCAGTTCTTC | 14 | few | TRBJ2-1 | TRBV5-1 | .
CASSLNIGGYEQYF | TGTGCCAGCAGCTTAAACATAGGCGGCTACGAGCAGTACTTC | 14 | few | TRBJ2-7 | TRBV7-2 | .
CASSEGLPGGNEQFF | TGTGCCAGCAGTGAAGGGCTGCCTGGGGGCAATGAGCAGTTCTTC | 15 | many | TRBJ2-1 | TRBV6-1 | .
CASSLDISGYEQYF | TGTGCCAGCAGCTTGGATATTAGCGGCTACGAGCAGTACTTC | 14 | few | TRBJ2-7 | TRBV5-4 | .
CASSVGGGQGDEAFF | TGTGCCAGCAGCGTCGGGGGGGGACAGGGTGACGAAGCTTTCTTT | 15 | few | TRBJ1-1 | TRBV9 | TRBD1
CASSQDVAAKNIQYF | TGCGCCAGCAGCCAAGATGTGGCTGCCAAAAACATTCAGTACTTC | 15 | . | TRBJ2-4 | TRBV4-3 | .
CASTPRTSGSSQGSNEQFF | TGTGCCAGCACCCCGCGCACTAGCGGGAGTTCCCAGGGCTCCAATGAGCAGTTCTTC | 19 | . | TRBJ2-1 | TRBV11-2 | TRBD2
CASSEEKGRTPGELFF | TGCGCCAGCAGTGAAGAAAAGGGCCGAACACCGGGGGAGCTGTTTTTT | 16 | . | TRBJ2-2 | TRBV10-1 | .
CASSLHYLPGQKNTGELFF | TGTGCCAGCAGCTTACACTATTTACCGGGACAGAAGAACACCGGGGAGCTGTTTTTT | 19 | few | TRBJ2-2 | TRBV11-2 | TRBD1
CASSSVGFPSINYGYTF | TGTGCCAGCAGCTCTGTGGGTTTCCCATCGATTAACTATGGCTACACCTTC | 17 | few | TRBJ1-2 | TRBV7-9 | .
CASSSTGTRTYEQYF | TGTGCCAGCAGTTCCACAGGGACTAGAACCTACGAGCAGTACTTC | 15 | . | TRBJ2-7 | TRBV12-3/TRBV12-4 | TRBD2
CASSLVLAGGAGELFF | TGCGCCAGCAGCTTGGTGTTAGCGGGAGGCGCCGGGGAGCTGTTTTTT | 16 | . | TRBJ2-2 | TRBV5-1 | TRBD2
CASSQPFYEQYF | TGTGCCAGCAGCCAGCCCTTCTACGAGCAGTACTTC | 12 | few | TRBJ2-7 | TRBV6-2/TRBV6-3 | .
CASSYNSPDTQYF | TGTGCCAGCAGTTACAACTCCCCAGATACGCAGTATTTT | 13 | . | TRBJ2-3 | TRBV6-5 | .
CASSPLSGSTYEQYF | TGCGCCAGCAGCCCCCTGAGCGGATCAACATACGAGCAGTACTTC | 15 | . | TRBJ2-7 | TRBV5-1 | .
CASSQEEFTAEQYF | TGCGCCAGCAGCCAAGAGGAATTTACGGCCGAGCAGTACTTC | 14 | . | TRBJ2-7 | TRBV4-3 | .
CSARSPRGPYEQYF | TGCAGTGCTAGAAGTCCCAGGGGGCCTTACGAGCAGTACTTC | 14 | . | TRBJ2-7 | TRBV20-1 | TRBD1
CATSRGRGGSEKLFF | TGTGCCACCAGCAGAGGACGGGGTGGCAGTGAAAAACTGTTTTTT | 15 | few | TRBJ1-4 | TRBV15 | .
CASSRLRSTDTQYF | TGTGCCAGCAGCCGACTTAGGAGCACAGATACGCAGTATTTT | 14 | few | TRBJ2-3 | TRBV7-2 | .
CASSTMGSSTDTQYF | TGTGCCAGCAGTACGATGGGTTCTTCCACAGATACGCAGTATTTT | 15 | few | TRBJ2-3 | TRBV14 | .
CARIGTENTGELFF | TGTGCCAGGATCGGGACCGAGAACACCGGGGAGCTGTTTTTT | 14 | few | TRBJ2-2 | TRBV7-3 | .
CASSSRGTPRTGVLFF | TGTGCCAGCAGTTCCAGGGGGACTCCTCGCACCGGGGTGCTGTTTTTT | 16 | . | TRBJ2-2 | TRBV27 | .
CASSFGRGSGRSNNEQFF | TGTGCCAGCAGCTTCGGAAGAGGGAGCGGGAGAAGCAACAATGAGCAGTTCTTC | 18 | . | TRBJ2-1 | TRBV11-2 | TRBD2
CASSPQGARTGELFF | TGCGCCAGCAGTCCACAGGGGGCGCGCACCGGGGAGCTGTTTTTT | 15 | few | TRBJ2-2 | TRBV10-2 | TRBD1
CATSVPGQGTTGELFF | . | 16 | . | TRBJ2-2 | TRBV24-1 | .
CASSPRGGAGATDTQYF | TGTGCCAGCAGCCCGCGCGGCGGAGCGGGAGCGACAGATACGCAGTATTTT | 17 | few | TRBJ2-3 | TRBV6-1 | TRBD2
CASSPSGRYNSPLHF | TGTGCCAGCTCACCATCTGGGCGGTATAATTCACCCCTCCACTTT | 15 | few | TRBJ1-6 | TRBV18 | .
CASSRLKGLAGQETQYF | TGTGCCAGCAGTCGACTTAAGGGACTAGCCGGTCAAGAGACCCAGTACTTC | 17 | . | TRBJ2-5 | TRBV6-1 | TRBD2
CASSPPAPANTEAFF | TGTGCCAGCAGCCCCCCGGCCCCAGCGAACACTGAAGCTTTCTTT | 15 | many | TRBJ1-1 | TRBV7-9 | .
CASRRGGSHSYEQYF | TGTGCCAGCAGACGAGGCGGGAGTCACTCCTACGAGCAGTACTTC | 15 | few | TRBJ2-7 | TRBV12-3/TRBV12-4 | TRBD2
CVKKTGNTDTQYF | TGTGTAAAAAAGACAGGGAACACAGATACGCAGTATTTT | 13 | . | TRBJ2-3 | TRBV27 | TRBD1
CASSPAAGRTDTQYF | TGTGCCAGCAGCCCAGCGGCGGGCCGCACAGATACGCAGTATTTT | 15 | . | TRBJ2-3 | TRBV7-2 | .
CSAKQPGLAGGEQYF | TGCAGTGCCAAACAACCGGGACTAGCGGGCGGGGAGCAGTACTTC | 15 | few | TRBJ2-7 | TRBV20-1 | TRBD2
CATTRGSYEQYF | TGTGCCACCACTCGCGGGTCCTACGAGCAGTACTTC | 12 | few | TRBJ2-7 | TRBV28 | .
CASSWMPYYEQYF | TGTGCCAGCAGCTGGATGCCTTACTACGAGCAGTACTTC | 13 | few | TRBJ2-7 | TRBV5-6 | .
CASTRGGGSLRDEQFF | TGTGCCAGCACCCGGGGGGGTGGGAGCCTAAGGGATGAGCAGTTCTTC | 16 | few | TRBJ2-1 | TRBV12-3/TRBV12-4 | TRBD2
CSARSVSGNTIYF | TGCAGTGCTCGGTCGGTCTCTGGAAACACCATATATTTT | 13 | many | TRBJ1-3 | TRBV20-1 | .
CSVRTANYGYTF | TGCAGCGTTCGGACAGCTAACTATGGCTACACCTTC | 12 | . | TRBJ1-2 | TRBV29-1 | .
CASSPTLQGRYEQYF | TGTGCCAGCAGTCCCACTCTGCAGGGTAGGTACGAGCAGTACTTC | 15 | . | TRBJ2-7 | TRBV12-3/TRBV12-4 | .
CASSLGSGDEQYF | TGTGCCAGCAGTCTCGGGAGTGGGGACGAGCAGTACTTC | 13 | . | TRBJ2-7 | TRBV6-6 | .
CASCWTGTVNEQFF | TGTGCCAGCTGCTGGACCGGGACAGTCAATGAGCAGTTCTTC | 14 | few | TRBJ2-1 | TRBV2 | TRBD1
CASSPGKGLGNEQFF | TGTGCCAGCTCACCAGGGAAGGGTCTGGGCAATGAGCAGTTCTTC | 15 | few | TRBJ2-1 | TRBV18 | .
CASSLGLAGAPSTGELFF | TGTGCCAGCAGCTTAGGGCTAGCGGGAGCCCCGAGCACCGGGGAGCTGTTTTTT | 18 | . | TRBJ2-2 | TRBV11-1 | TRBD2
CASSLMGGSNEQFF | TGTGCCAGCAGCCTCATGGGGGGTAGCAATGAGCAGTTCTTC | 14 | . | TRBJ2-1 | TRBV11-2 | .
CASSFSAGYGYTF | TGTGCCAGCAGTTTCTCGGCAGGCTATGGCTACACCTTC | 13 | . | TRBJ1-2 | TRBV27 | .
CASSPTPVGSSYEQYF | TGTGCCAGCTCACCCACCCCCGTAGGGAGCTCCTACGAGCAGTACTTC | 16 | . | TRBJ2-7 | TRBV18 | .
CASSQAALGTNEKLFF | TGCGCCAGCAGCCAAGCAGCTTTGGGAACTAATGAAAAACTGTTTTTT | 16 | few | TRBJ1-4 | TRBV4-1 | .
CSGQGIGTEAFF | TGCAGCGGACAGGGTATAGGCACTGAAGCTTTCTTT | 12 | few | TRBJ1-1 | TRBV29-1 | TRBD1
CASSRSPRRGSYNEQFF | TGTGCCAGCAGCCGCTCCCCTCGGAGGGGCTCCTACAATGAGCAGTTCTTC | 17 | few | TRBJ2-1 | TRBV6-1 | .
CASSLGIRAQEAQYF | TGTGCCAGCAGCTTGGGAATCCGGGCTCAGGAGGCGCAGTACTTC | 15 | . | TRBJ2-7 | TRBV7-2 | .
CASSYSMNEKLFF | TGTGCCAGCAGTTACTCAATGAATGAAAAACTGTTTTTT | 13 | once | TRBJ1-4 | TRBV6-5 | .
CASSALSANSYEQYF | TGTGCCAGCAGTGCACTTAGCGCTAACTCCTACGAGCAGTACTTC | 15 | few | TRBJ2-7 | TRBV6-1 | .